A selection of T cell receptor beta chains follows, all from one sample in a study of blood T cells in healthy people across ages. One entry per CDR3 protein results from TCRdb running MiXCR on the 5' RACE reads. Seen here are around 900,000 distinct CDR3 sequences, less than 35% observed once, and the top ten hold approximately 15%. The specimen sequenced was blood. The receptor source for this set is a woman older than 75 in good health. CDR3s include the opening cysteine and the closing phenylalanine or tryptophan. The order of the fields is V gene, clone size, D gene, J gene, CDR3 protein, CDR3 DNA. The D gene is left open where the match is weak. A clone size is listed for some rows: how often the clone was seen (once, few, many), or a class if it is expanded.

V gene: TRBV10-2; clone size: NA; D gene: NA; J gene: TRBJ2-7; CDR3 protein: CASSEKLYEQYF; CDR3 DNA: TGCGCCAGCAGTGAGAAGCTCTACGAGCAGTACTTC
V gene: TRBV4-3; clone size: few; D gene: NA; J gene: TRBJ1-6; CDR3 protein: CASSQEGRGFNSPLHF; CDR3 DNA: TGCGCCAGCAGCCAAGAGGGGAGGGGGTTTAATTCACCCCTCCACTTT
V gene: TRBV9; clone size: NA; D gene: TRBD2; J gene: TRBJ2-1; CDR3 protein: CASSASGGSWNEQFF; CDR3 DNA: TGTGCCAGCAGCGCCTCGGGCGGGAGCTGGAATGAGCAGTTCTTC
V gene: TRBV11-2; clone size: many; D gene: NA; J gene: TRBJ2-1; CDR3 protein: CASSLTKNEQFF; CDR3 DNA: TGTGCCAGCAGTCTAACGAAGAATGAGCAGTTCTTC
V gene: TRBV20-1; clone size: NA; D gene: NA; J gene: TRBJ1-6; CDR3 protein: CSAAPSYNSPLHF; CDR3 DNA: TGCAGTGCGGCGCCATCCTATAATTCACCCCTCCACTTT
V gene: TRBV18; clone size: few; D gene: TRBD2; J gene: TRBJ2-3; CDR3 protein: CASSGLGLSTDTQYF; CDR3 DNA: TGTGCCAGCTCAGGACTAGGGCTAAGCACAGATACGCAGTATTTT
V gene: TRBV10-3; clone size: NA; D gene: TRBD1; J gene: TRBJ2-1; CDR3 protein: CAIGPGTGYLDEQFF; CDR3 DNA: TGTGCCATCGGGCCCGGGACAGGGTACTTGGATGAGCAGTTCTTC
V gene: TRBV6-1; clone size: many; D gene: TRBD2; J gene: TRBJ2-4; CDR3 protein: CASRRSGGRAKNIQYF; CDR3 DNA: TGTGCCAGCAGAAGAAGCGGGGGGAGGGCCAAAAACATTCAGTACTTC
V gene: TRBV24-1; clone size: many; D gene: NA; J gene: TRBJ2-5; CDR3 protein: CATSGPGRRETQYF; CDR3 DNA: TGTGCCACCAGTGGTCCGGGACGAAGAGAGACCCAGTACTTC
V gene: TRBV7-7; clone size: NA; D gene: NA; J gene: TRBJ2-1; CDR3 protein: CASSLAGTYSSYNEQFF; CDR3 DNA: TGTGCTAGCAGCTTAGCCGGGACTTACAGCTCCTACAATGAGCAGTTCTTC
V gene: TRBV6-5; clone size: NA; D gene: TRBD2; J gene: TRBJ2-1; CDR3 protein: CASRGAAGANNEQFF; CDR3 DNA: TGTGCCAGCAGGGGTGCAGCGGGGGCCAACAATGAGCAGTTCTTC
V gene: TRBV20-1; clone size: few; D gene: NA; J gene: TRBJ1-5; CDR3 protein: CSASPAGNRNQPQHF; CDR3 DNA: TGCAGTGCTAGCCCGGCAGGGAATCGCAATCAGCCCCAGCATTTT
V gene: TRBV4-2; clone size: many; D gene: NA; J gene: TRBJ1-2; CDR3 protein: CASSRDDSSNYGYTF; CDR3 DNA: TGTGCCAGCAGCCGGGATGACAGCTCCAACTATGGCTACACCTTC
V gene: TRBV6-5; clone size: NA; D gene: TRBD1; J gene: TRBJ1-4; CDR3 protein: CASSYSTGGYEKRFF; CDR3 DNA: TGTGCCAGCAGTTACTCTACAGGGGGTTATGAAAAACGGTTTTTT
V gene: TRBV6-6; clone size: many; D gene: NA; J gene: TRBJ1-4; CDR3 protein: CASSYSGTDEKLFF; CDR3 DNA: TGTGCCAGCAGTTACTCCGGGACGGACGAAAAACTGTTTTTT
V gene: TRBV14; clone size: NA; D gene: NA; J gene: TRBJ1-5; CDR3 protein: CASSQERGGPQHF; CDR3 DNA: TGTGCCAGCAGCCAAGAGCGGGGGGGTCCCCAGCATTTT
V gene: TRBV4-3; clone size: NA; D gene: NA; J gene: TRBJ2-5; CDR3 protein: CASSQDVNGQETQYF; CDR3 DNA: TGCGCCAGCAGCCAAGATGTTAACGGACAAGAGACCCAGTACTTC
V gene: TRBV18; clone size: few; D gene: NA; J gene: TRBJ2-7; CDR3 protein: CASSRSNAIDEQYF; CDR3 DNA: TGTGCCAGCTCACGGTCAAACGCCATAGACGAGCAGTACTTC
V gene: TRBV15; clone size: many; D gene: NA; J gene: TRBJ2-5; CDR3 protein: CATSVGRAYQETQYF; CDR3 DNA: TGTGCCACCAGCGTAGGCAGGGCGTACCAAGAGACCCAGTACTTC
V gene: TRBV21-1; clone size: NA; D gene: NA; J gene: TRBJ1-5; CDR3 protein: CASSNGPDCNQPQHF; CDR3 DNA: TGTGCCAGCAGCAACGGACCGGATTGCAATCAGCCCCAGCATTTT
V gene: TRBV10-2; clone size: NA; D gene: NA; J gene: TRBJ1-5; CDR3 protein: CASRAGYNQPQHF; CDR3 DNA: TGCGCCAGCAGAGCAGGGTACAATCAGCCCCAGCATTTT
V gene: TRBV30; clone size: many; D gene: TRBD1; J gene: TRBJ2-5; CDR3 protein: CAWGQGEETQYF; CDR3 DNA: TGTGCCTGGGGGCAGGGGGAAGAGACCCAGTACTTC